These 10 T cell receptor beta chains share one sample of origin, sequenced in a study of blood T cells in healthy people across ages. Through a sample-barcoded 5' primer and a J-beta primer mix, a second PCR was run for about 6 to 11 cycles. MiXCR, applied by TCRdb to the 5' RACE reads, yields one record per CDR3 protein. The sample has 650,000 to 700,000 distinct CDR3 sequences, around 52% seen once. The specimen was blood. The source is an elderly woman in good health.

The genes are TRBV12-3 or TRBV12-4 and TRBJ2-7; D not resolved. There are 13 residues in the CDR3. Trimming took off 1 base at V and 5 bases at J, with 9 bases between the two ends. CDR3: CASSLGVTDEQYF. In DNA form, the CDR3 reads TGTGCCAGCAGTTTAGGAGTAACCGACGAGCAGTACTTC.

The chain has TRBV7-9 and TRBJ1-2, with 9 bases lining up with TRBD1. Germline CDR1 and CDR2: SEHNR and FQNEAQ (reference sequence). The CDR3 has 16 residues. V lost 5 bases to trimming and J lost 7 bases; unmatched junction nucleotides: 14. The CDR3 DNA reads TGTGCCAGCAGCCCGATCCCGGGACAGGGTTCGGGTGGCTACACCTTC. This codes for CASSPIPGQGSGGYTF.

The CDR3: CSVGQRQETQYF. In DNA, the CDR3 is TGCAGCGTAGGGCAGCGACAAGAGACCCAGTACTTC. The chain uses TRBV29-1 and TRBJ2-5; D remains ambiguous. The length of the CDR3 is 12 residues. V lost 6 bases and J 2 bases, leaving 10 bases between the germline ends. CDR1 SQVTM and CDR2 ANQGSEA come from the germline V gene. Supplemented by reference TRBV29-1 and TRBJ2-5, the full variable domain reads SAVISQKPSRDICQRGTSLTIQCQVDSQVTMMFWYRQQPGQSLTLIATANQGSEATYESGFVIDKFPISRPNLTFSTLTVSNMSPEDSSIYLCSVGQRQETQYFGPGTRLLVL.

This clonotype turned up a few times. The genes are TRBV9 and TRBJ1-1, with TRBD1 as a possible D gene (5 bases). Trimming took off 0 bases at V and 3 bases at J, with 18 bases between the two ends. CDR3 length: 17 amino acids. CDR1 SGDLS and CDR2 YYNGEE come from the germline V gene. CDR3 residues: CASSVDQSGRGDTEAFF. The CDR3 DNA reads as TGTGCCAGCAGCGTAGATCAGTCCGGCCGAGGGGACACTGAAGCTTTCTTT.

This clonotype was found a few times. V is TRBV12-3 or TRBV12-4 and J is TRBJ2-7; D gene unclear. Deletions cut 3 bases from V and 6 bases from J, with 6 bases between. The CDR3 spans 11 residues. CDR3 residues: CASSFASEQYF. CDR3 coding DNA: TGTGCCAGCAGTTTTGCCTCCGAGCAGTACTTC.

The sample holds many counts of this clonotype. The CDR3 coding sequence is TGTGCCAGCAGCCTACTTACAACTAATGAAAAACTGTTTTTT. As protein: CASSLLTTNEKLFF. This sequence joins TRBV7-2 and TRBJ1-4; D is undetermined. Trimming pared 5 bases from V and 0 bases from J, leaving 7 bases between. There are 14 residues in the CDR3. Germline CDR1 and CDR2: SGHTA and FQGNSA. The entire variable domain, with the rest obtained from reference TRBV7-2 and TRBJ1-4, is as follows: GAGVSQSPSNKVTEKGKDVELRCDPISGHTALYWYRQSLGQGLEFLIYFQGNSAPDKSGLPSDRFSAERTGGSVSTLTIQRTQQEDSAVYLCASSLLTTNEKLFFGSGTQLSVL.

The chain carries TRBV3-1 and TRBJ2-5, with 7 bases aligning to TRBD1. The J call may be incorrect, as the DNA end agrees better with TRBJ2-7. The CDR3 contains 16 residues. Germline CDR1 LGHDT, CDR2 YNNKEL (reference sequence). CDR3 coding DNA: TGTGCCAGCAGCCAAGATATCGGACAGGCCGGGGACGAGCAGTACTTC. Protein sequence: CASSQDIGQAGDEQYF.

Concerning this clonotype itself: The junction differs from germline at one of its ends, possibly a read error. The chain links TRBV5-1 to TRBJ2-4; 10 bases map to TRBD1. The J call may be mistaken, given a closer DNA end match to TRBJ2-7. The CDR3 is 14 amino acids. The germline V gene encodes CDR1 SGHRS and CDR2 YFSETQ. The CDR3 DNA reads as TGTGCCAGCAGCATGACAGGGGGCCTCTACGAGCAGTACTTC. This translates into CASSMTGGLYEQYF.

V gene TRBV18 combines with J gene TRBJ2-5; D is undetermined. Deletions cut 8 bases from V and 3 bases from J, with 7 bases between. The CDR3 contains 11 residues. The V gene's germline CDR1 is KGHSH and CDR2 LQKENI. DNA of the CDR3: TGTGCCAGCGTTGGGGAAGAGACCCAGTACTTC. This sequence encodes CASVGEETQYF.

The CDR3 region has the DNA TGTGCCAGCAGCTTAGTAGGCAAGACTAATGAAAAACTGTTTTTT. Translated: CASSLVGKTNEKLFF. The V gene is TRBV7-9, the J gene TRBJ1-4; D gene unclear. Germline CDR1 SEHNR, CDR2 FQNEAQ (reference sequence). CDR3 length: 15 amino acids. Trimming stripped 1 base from V and 2 bases from J, with 8 bases between.